These T cell receptor beta chains were read from a single sample in a study of T-cell reconstitution after alpha-beta-depleted transplantation in children. TCRdb re-called the PCR reads with MiXCR, one entry per CDR3 protein. The sample lists 250,000 to 400,000 distinct CDR3 sequences, 20% to 30% seen once, with approximately 11% in the top ten. This specimen was PBMCs, mostly from graft donor cells, taken 180 days after TCRalphabeta/CD19-depleted stem cell transplant. The source of these receptors is a male patient aged 10 to 17 who had a stem cell transplant for acute lymphoblastic leukemia, so the T cells may come from the graft donor. CDR3s include the opening cysteine and the closing phenylalanine or tryptophan. A D gene is named only where the DNA matches it firmly. Clone sizes are given selectively: once, few, many, or a class where the clone is expanded.

TRBD2,-,TRBV2,TRBJ2-5,TGTGCCAGCAGCCTCACTAGCGGGAGAAGGGCACAAGAGACCCAGTACTTC,CASSLTSGRRAQETQYF
-,few,TRBV4-1,TRBJ1-1,TGCGCCAGCAGCCAGACTTTAGGTGAAGCTTTCTTT,CASSQTLGEAFF
TRBD2,-,TRBV7-8,TRBJ2-7,TGTGCCAGCAGCTTGATTCCGGGACTAGACTCCCACGAGCAGTACTTC,CASSLIPGLDSHEQYF
-,many,TRBV5-1,TRBJ2-7,TGCGCCAGCAGCCACACAGGGATCGACGAGCAGTACTTC,CASSHTGIDEQYF
TRBD1,few,TRBV5-1,TRBJ1-1,TGCGCCAGCAGCTTGATGACAGGGGGCACTGAAGCTTTCTTT,CASSLMTGGTEAFF
TRBD2,few,TRBV5-1,TRBJ2-5,TGCGCCAGCAGCTCCAGAACTAGCGGGAGAATAACGGAGACCCAGTACTTC,CASSSRTSGRITETQYF
TRBD2,-,TRBV11-2,TRBJ2-3,TGTGCCAGCAGCTTAGAGGCAGTGCGGGGGGATACGCAGTATTTT,CASSLEAVRGDTQYF
TRBD2,few,TRBV5-5,TRBJ2-7,TGTGCCAGCAGCGTCCGAGTGGCGGGAGTCAACGAGCAGTACTTC,CASSVRVAGVNEQYF
-,-,TRBV27,TRBJ2-7,TGTGCCAGCAGTTTAAGAGCCGCGGGGAGAGGCGAGCAGTACTTC,CASSLRAAGRGEQYF
TRBD1,-,TRBV10-1,TRBJ2-4,TGCGCCAGCAGTTCGACAGGGGGTATTGGGTACATTCAGTACTTC,CASSSTGGIGYIQYF
-,-,TRBV7-9,TRBJ2-1,TGTGCCAGCAGCTTTAGATACAATGAGCAGTTCTTC,CASSFRYNEQFF
TRBD2,-,TRBV20-1,TRBJ2-1,TGCAGTGCTACCATAGCGGGCGCTAACTTGGATGAGCAGTTCTTC,CSATIAGANLDEQFF
-,-,TRBV28,TRBJ2-1,TGTGCCAGCGGAACTCCGGAGCAGTTCTTC,CASGTPEQFF
TRBD2,many,TRBV24-1,TRBJ2-3,TGTGCCACCAGCAACCGGACAAGCGGGAGGGCCACTGATACGCAGTATTTT,CATSNRTSGRATDTQYF
TRBD2,few,TRBV20-1,TRBJ2-1,TGCAGTGCTCACTTTCGGACTAGCGGGAGGGGCGATGAGCAGTTCTTC,CSAHFRTSGRGDEQFF
-,few,TRBV29-1,TRBJ2-7,TGCAGCGCTTTCCCAGGGGCCAATTACGAGCAGTACTTC,CSAFPGANYEQYF
-,-,TRBV18,TRBJ2-5,TGTGCCAGCTCACCACCGGGGACGGCGGGGGAGACCCAGTACTTC,CASSPPGTAGETQYF
-,-,TRBV7-9,TRBJ2-3,TGTGCCAGCAGCTCACAAACCTCGGCCCGAGGTCATACGCAGTATTTT,CASSSQTSARGHTQYF
TRBD1,few,TRBV7-9,TRBJ2-7,TGTGCCAGCAGCCCCGGGACAGGGGCCGAGCAGTACTTC,CASSPGTGAEQYF
TRBD2,many,TRBV7-9,TRBJ2-7,TGTGCCAGCAGCTTAAGACTAGCGGGGGAGCAGTACTTC,CASSLRLAGEQYF
-,few,TRBV9,TRBJ1-2,TGTGCCAGCAGCGGTATTTATGGCTACACCTTC,CASSGIYGYTF
TRBD2,-,TRBV19,TRBJ2-1,TGTGCCAGTAGTTTGACCCGAGCGGGAGGGCCTAATGAGCAGTTCTTC,CASSLTRAGGPNEQFF
-,-,TRBV11-2,TRBJ2-1,TGTGCCAGCAGGACTTTCTCTTCAAACAATGAGCAGTTCTTC,CASRTFSSNNEQFF
-,few,TRBV12-3/TRBV12-4,TRBJ2-3,TGTGCCAGCAGTTTAAAGGTGGGGCCCACAGATACGCAGTATTTT,CASSLKVGPTDTQYF
TRBD2,many,TRBV7-9,TRBJ2-5,TGTGCCAGCAGCCTCGGACTAGCGGATAATCAAGAGACCCAGTACTTC,CASSLGLADNQETQYF
TRBD1,-,TRBV20-1,TRBJ1-6,TGCAGTGCTAGAGGGGACAGGGCTTATTCACCCCTCCACTTT,CSARGDRAYSPLHF
-,few,TRBV7-9,TRBJ2-7,TGTGCCAGCAGCTTAGGGCTGGGAGCCTACGAGCAGTACTTC,CASSLGLGAYEQYF
TRBD2,few,TRBV5-1,TRBJ2-7,TGCGCCAGCAGCTCCAGACTAGCGGGAGGGTACCACGAGCAGTACTTC,CASSSRLAGGYHEQYF